A single sample gave rise to the 22 T cell receptor beta chains below, sequenced in a study of blood T cell repertoires in COVID-19. Generated by immunoSEQ multiplex PCR, the TCRdb table keeps only in-frame clones and is missing some. The sample includes about 59,000 clones, 79% of them seen just once. Sequenced sample: peripheral blood. These receptors came from a man aged 60 to 69 with acute or convalescent COVID-19.

The chain recombines TRBV5-1 with TRBJ2-1; the match to TRBD2 covers 9 bases. The CDR3 spans 15 residues. V gave up 6 bases and J gave up 1 base; unmatched junction bases: 5. Germline assignment: CDR1 SGHRS and CDR2 YFSETQ. CDR3 in DNA: TGCGCCAGCACTGTAGCGGGGGCGTCCTACAATGAGCAGTTCTTC. Translation: CASTVAGASYNEQFF.

The CDR3 nucleotides are TGTGCCAGCAGCTTCGACAGTCCGCGCAATCAGCCCCAGCATTTT. Protein product: CASSFDSPRNQPQHF. The J gene is TRBJ1-5, the V gene TRBV5-4; D is perhaps TRBD1 (5 bases). V was clipped by 2 bases and J by 2 bases, with 11 bases between them. Germline values: CDR1 SGHNT, CDR2 YYREEE (reference sequence). The CDR3 is made up of 15 amino acids.

This rearrangement joins TRBV5-1 to TRBJ1-1, with D unresolved. This CDR3 spans 14 amino acids. Trimming removed 2 bases from V and 1 base from J, with 9 bases in between. CDR1 SGHRS and CDR2 YFSETQ come from the germline V gene. The CDR3 bases are TGCGCCAGCAGCTTAACGGAGTGGAACACTGAAGCTTTCTTT. Protein sequence: CASSLTEWNTEAFF.

The chain employs TRBV2 and TRBJ1-2, with 9 bases fitting TRBD1. Unmatched junction bases numbered 5, after V lost 5 bases and J lost 4 bases. Germline V CDR1 and CDR2: SNHLY, FYNNEI. The CDR3 length is 14 residues. CDR3 nucleotides: TGTGCCAGCAGTAAAGGACAGGGGAGCTATGGCTACACCTTC. This translates into CASSKGQGSYGYTF.

This clone was counted between two and nine times. The V call is TRBV5-5, the J call TRBJ2-7; 7 positions agree with TRBD1. In germline, CDR1 is SGHKS, CDR2 YYEKEE (reference sequence). V shed 0 bases, J shed 4 bases, and the junction held 7 bases outside the gene matches. CDR3 size: 15 residues. The CDR3 loop reads CASSLGQGDYYEQYF. The CDR3 DNA reads as TGTGCCAGCAGCTTGGGACAGGGTGACTATTACGAGCAGTACTTC. The variable domain in full, completed from reference TRBV5-5 and TRBJ2-7, reads DAGVTQSPTHLIKTRGQQVTLRCSPISGHKSVSWYQQVLGQGPQFIFQYYEKEERGRGNFPDRFSARQFPNYSSELNVNALLLGDSALYLCASSLGQGDYYEQYFGPGTRLTVT.

This clone was seen a single time. V and J are TRBV19 and TRBJ2-2; 9 nucleotides match TRBD1. This CDR3 has 15 amino acids. Germline CDR1 LNHDA, CDR2 SQIVND (reference sequence). Trimming removed 4 bases from V and 4 bases from J; junction bases left unmatched: 4. The CDR3 coding sequence is TGTGCCAGTAGTAGGACAGGGGCAACCACCGGGGAGCTGTTTTTT. Translating it yields CASSRTGATTGELFF.

This clone appeared a single time. The V and J genes are TRBV6-1 and TRBJ2-1; 9 bases fit TRBD2. CDR3 length: 17 residues. V was pared by 3 bases and J by 3 bases, with 9 bases of the junction left unmatched. CDR1 and CDR2 from the germline V gene are MNHNS and SASEGT. The CDR3 DNA reads as TGTGCCAGCAGTGAGACTAGCGGCCCTGAGCTCTACAATGAGCAGTTCTTC. Its translation is CASSETSGPELYNEQFF.

DNA of the CDR3: TGTGCCAGCAGCCTTAGGACAGGGTGGAACACTGAAGCTTTCTTT. It translates to CASSLRTGWNTEAFF. This sequence joins TRBV14 and TRBJ1-1; 8 bases fit TRBD1. This CDR3 spans 15 amino acids. The V and J ends lost 4 bases and 1 base, in that order; junction bases with no gene match: 5. CDR1 and CDR2 from the germline V gene are SGHDN and FVKESK.

Here the CDR3 reads CASGSPRGHLYEQYF. The CDR3 DNA is TGTGCCAGCGGAAGTCCGAGGGGACACCTCTACGAGCAGTACTTC. The V and J genes are TRBV18 and TRBJ2-7; D is possibly TRBD1 (6 bases). Looked up from germline, CDR1 is KGHSH and CDR2 is LQKENI. The CDR3 runs 15 residues. V was pared by 8 bases and J by 3 bases, with 20 bases between.

Here the CDR3 DNA reads TGTGCCAGCAGCTTAAGGGGTCCGCCCACTAACTATGGCTACACCTTC. Its translation is CASSLRGPPTNYGYTF. This chain joins TRBV7-2 and TRBJ1-2; D perhaps matches TRBD1 (5 bases). The CDR3 totals 16 residues. The germline CDR1 and CDR2 sequences are SGHTA and FQGNSA. V was trimmed by 2 bases and J by 0 bases, leaving 13 bases between them.

This chain links TRBV5-1 with TRBJ2-1, with a weak D call TRBD2 (5 bases). In germline, CDR1 is SGHRS, CDR2 YFSETQ. With 1 base removed from V and 7 bases from J, the gap between germline ends came to 21 bases. The CDR3 has 17 amino acids. CDR3 protein: CASSLFFGELVGNEQFF. The CDR3 DNA follows: TGCGCCAGCAGCTTGTTTTTCGGGGAGCTTGTTGGAAATGAGCAGTTCTTC.

The chain is built from TRBV7-3 and TRBJ2-3; weak D call: TRBD1 (6 bases). This CDR3 has 12 residues. CDR1 SGHTA and CDR2 FQGTGA come from the germline V gene. V was shortened by 11 bases and J by 5 bases, with 14 bases between the two germline ends. The CDR3 here is CASASRGDTQYF. The CDR3 bases are TGTGCCTCAGCGAGCAGGGGAGATACGCAGTATTTT.

The chain has TRBV7-2 and TRBJ1-6; 8 positions match TRBD1. Germline V CDR1 and CDR2: SGHTA, FQGNSA. The CDR3 length is 17 residues. Losses at the gene ends were 5 bases for V and 5 bases for J; bases not matched to a gene: 11. The chain's CDR3 is CASSGRRTGNHNSPLHF. The CDR3 bases are TGTGCCAGCAGCGGGCGTCGGACAGGGAATCATAATTCACCCCTCCACTTT.

The chain uses TRBV6-5 and TRBJ2-2; TRBD1 matches 9 bases. The CDR3 runs to 16 residues. Germline lookup yields CDR1 MNHEY and CDR2 SVGAGI. V shed 4 bases and J 4 bases; nucleotides not matched to a gene: 7. CDR3 sequence (DNA): TGTGCCAGCAGTTCCCGGACAGGGGAAGGCACCGGGGAGCTGTTTTTT. Its translation: CASSSRTGEGTGELFF.

The CDR3 region has the DNA TGTGCCAGCACTAAGACAGGGGGGAGTCAGCCCCAGCATTTT. Its translation is CASTKTGGSQPQHF. The V gene is TRBV6-5, the J gene TRBJ1-5, with 9 bases fitting TRBD1. Germline-derived CDR1 and CDR2 are MNHEY and SVGAGI. J lost 6 bases, V lost 7 bases, and 7 bases had no gene match. The CDR3 is 14 amino acids.

This chain links TRBV9 with TRBJ1-3; D not resolved. Trimming removed 0 bases from V and 0 bases from J, with 7 bases in between. Germline lookup yields CDR1 SGDLS and CDR2 YYNGEE. The CDR3 contains 15 residues. The CDR3 bases are TGTGCCAGCAGCGTAGAGGAGGCCTCTGGAAACACCATATATTTT. Protein product: CASSVEEASGNTIYF.

The rearrangement links TRBV14 to TRBJ2-5; TRBD2 matches at 13 bases. The CDR3 is made up of 20 amino acids. V lost 0 bases, J lost 1 base, and 11 bases stayed unmatched. Germline V CDR1 and CDR2: SGHDN, FVKESK. The CDR3 DNA reads TGTGCCAGCAGCCAAGAAGGACTAGCGGGGGTTACTCCCATCCAAGAGACCCAGTACTTC. It is translated as CASSQEGLAGVTPIQETQYF. Using reference TRBV14 and TRBJ2-5 for the parts outside the CDR3, the full variable domain is EAGVTQFPSHSVIEKGQTVTLRCDPISGHDNLYWYRRVMGKEIKFLLHFVKESKQDESGMPNNRFLAERTGGTYSTLKVQPAELEDSGVYFCASSQEGLAGVTPIQETQYFGPGTRLLVL.

The V call is TRBV24-1, the J call TRBJ1-1; D is perhaps TRBD1 (6 bases). From germline, CDR1 is KGHDR and CDR2 SFDVKD. This CDR3 has 15 residues. Trimming pared 2 bases from V and 4 bases from J, leaving 13 bases between. Written as DNA, the CDR3 is TGTGCCACCAGTGATTCCAGGGGTTCTGGCACTGAAGCTTTCTTT. Translation: CATSDSRGSGTEAFF.

The chain has TRBV28 and TRBJ1-1; the D is unclear. The CDR3 has 15 amino acids. Germline values: CDR1 MDHEN, CDR2 SYDVKM. Trimming left V 4 bases short and J 1 base short, with 13 bases between. The DNA of the CDR3 is TGTGCCAGCAGTTCTCCGCAGCTAGGGAACACTGAAGCTTTCTTT. This codes for CASSSPQLGNTEAFF.

The chain links TRBV7-2 to TRBJ1-6, with 9 positions matching TRBD1. V gave up 7 bases and J gave up 9 bases; unmatched junction bases: 10. The germline V gene has CDR1 SGHTA and CDR2 FQGNSA. The CDR3 sequence is 15 residues long. The CDR3 nucleotides are TGTGCCAGCAAAGGAAGGACAGGGGAGGTTTCACCCCTCCACTTT. Its protein is CASKGRTGEVSPLHF. Using reference TRBV7-2 and TRBJ1-6 for the parts outside the CDR3, the full variable domain is GAGVSQSPSNKVTEKGKDVELRCDPISGHTALYWYRQSLGQGLEFLIYFQGNSAPDKSGLPSDRFSAERTGGSVSTLTIQRTQQEDSAVYLCASKGRTGEVSPLHFGNGTRLTVT.

The chain is built from TRBV30 and TRBJ2-1; TRBD2 aligns across 8 bases. The CDR3 is 13 amino acids. V shed 2 bases, J shed 14 bases, and the junction held 11 bases outside the gene matches. The germline gives CDR1 GTSNPN, CDR2 SVGIG (reference sequence). In DNA, the CDR3 is TGTGCCTGGAGTACGGCCCGGGGGGGCTTGAAGTTCTTC. Its protein product is CAWSTARGGLKFF.

This clone was seen more than once but under ten times. V gene TRBV21-1 combines with J gene TRBJ2-7; the DNA was not compared with TRBD2, the D call given in the table. TRBV21-1 is classified as a pseudogene. The CDR3 has 18 residues. CDR3 DNA: TGTGCCAGCAGCAAACCCGGCGGGGAGCTCCGGGGGTTCTACGAGCAGTACTTC. Translated, it gives CASSKPGGELRGFYEQYF.